These T cell receptor beta chains were read from a single sample in a study of CD8 T cells in Susac syndrome. Using its own MiXCR run on the immunoSEQ multiplex PCR reads, TCRdb lists one record per CDR3 protein. The sample contains roughly 180,000 distinct CDR3 sequences, 85% to 95% of which appear only once. The specimen was CD4+ T cells from PBMCs. Receptors were obtained from a human donor with Susac syndrome. Both conserved end residues are part of each CDR3. A D gene is named only where the DNA matches it firmly.

v_gene	j_gene	d_gene	CDR3nt	CDR3aa
TRBV7-9	TRBJ1-6	TRBD1	TGTGCCTCCCGAGGGGGACAGGGTAATTCACCCCTCCACTTT	CASRGGQGNSPLHF
TRBV3-1	TRBJ2-7	-	TGTGCCAGCAGCCAATCTTCCGCGACATTGAAGTACTTC	CASSQSSATLKYF
TRBV18	TRBJ1-1	-	TGTGCCAGCTCACGATCGCAGGAGAACACTGAAGCTTTCTTT	CASSRSQENTEAFF
TRBV29-1	TRBJ1-1	-	TGCAGCGTTGGAGTCGGCTTGTTTATGAACACTGAAGCTTTCTTT	CSVGVGLFMNTEAFF
TRBV6-2/TRBV6-3	TRBJ2-1	TRBD2	TGTGCCAGCAGCCCTCACGGTGGGGCTAGCGGGCACAATGAGCAGTTCTTC	CASSPHGGASGHNEQFF
TRBV11-2	TRBJ2-1	TRBD2	TGTGCCAGCAGCCCTCGACTAGCGGGGGGACCCCGAAGCTCCTACAATGAGCAGTTCTTC	CASSPRLAGGPRSSYNEQFF
TRBV20-1	TRBJ1-5	-	TGCAGTGCCGTTAAGGGCGGGGGCTCGGGTCAGCCCCAGCATTTT	CSAVKGGGSGQPQHF
TRBV20-1	TRBJ2-7	TRBD2	TGCAGTGCCCCGGGACTAGCGGCCTCCTACGAGCAGTACTTC	CSAPGLAASYEQYF
TRBV9	TRBJ2-1	TRBD1	TGTGCCAGCAGCGCTAGGACAGACTCAGCAGGGGGTGAGCAGTTCTTC	CASSARTDSAGGEQFF
TRBV20-1	TRBJ2-7	TRBD2	TGCAGTCTCACAGGCGGGAGGGCCTCTGTGCAGTACTTC	CSLTGGRASVQYF
TRBV20-1	TRBJ2-5	TRBD2	TGCAGTGCTAGAGGACTAGCGGGGGTAGAGACCCAGTACTTC	CSARGLAGVETQYF